The source of this T cell receptor beta chain is a study of blood T cell repertoires in COVID-19. The protocol was immunoSEQ multiplex PCR, while the TCRdb copy is restricted to in-frame clones and leaves out a portion. The sample carries roughly 120,000 clones, 92% recorded once. The CDR3 spans 13 residues. V was shortened by 3 bases and J by 6 bases, with 9 bases between the two germline ends. CDR1 is SNHLY and CDR2 is FYNNEI in the germline V gene. Seattle patient enrollment occurred during active infection, with longitudinal follow-up thereafter. The sequenced material came from peripheral blood. This sequence was found in a man aged 45-65 years with COVID-19, enrolled during active disease. V usage is TRBV2 and J usage is TRBJ2-1; D gene ambiguous. CDR3 loop: CASSESGGNEQFF. In DNA, the CDR3 is TGTGCCAGCAGTGAGTCCGGCGGCAATGAGCAGTTCTTC.